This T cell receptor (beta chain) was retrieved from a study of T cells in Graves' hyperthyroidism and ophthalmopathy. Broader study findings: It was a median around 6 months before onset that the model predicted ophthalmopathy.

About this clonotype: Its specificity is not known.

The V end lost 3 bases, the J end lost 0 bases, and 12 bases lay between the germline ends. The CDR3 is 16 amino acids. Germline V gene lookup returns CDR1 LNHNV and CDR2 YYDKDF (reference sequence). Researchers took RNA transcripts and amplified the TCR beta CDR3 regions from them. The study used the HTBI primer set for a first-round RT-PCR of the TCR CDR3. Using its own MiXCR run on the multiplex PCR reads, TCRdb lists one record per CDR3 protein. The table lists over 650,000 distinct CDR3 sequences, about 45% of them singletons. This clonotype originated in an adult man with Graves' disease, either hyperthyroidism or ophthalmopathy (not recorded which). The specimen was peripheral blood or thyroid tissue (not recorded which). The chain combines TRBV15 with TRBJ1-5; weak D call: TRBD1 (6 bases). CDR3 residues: CATSRGGTYSNQPQHF. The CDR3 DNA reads TGTGCCACCAGCAGGGGCGGGACATATAGCAATCAGCCCCAGCATTTT.